The rows below give T cell receptor beta chains drawn from one sample of a study of shared clonotypes between healthy human individuals. Sequenced by immunoSEQ multiplex PCR; TCRdb stores in-frame clones only, minus some. The sample lists approximately 470,000 clones, approximately 80% seen once, with around 11% in the top ten. The sequencing sample was made of PBMCs. The receptors come from a woman in her thirties or forties in good health. Some clones in this sample may be carry-over from other donors' samples. Both conserved end residues are trimmed from each CDR3.

TRBV15 | ATSPSREYEQY
TRBV2 | ASTAGFAEAF
TRBV15 | ASSTGSDLRGEQY
TRBV19 | ASSSGGMGMGTDTQY
TRBV6-4 | ASPPPPTGPLPPNTEAF
TRBV5-6 | ASSRAGAQNQPQH
TRBV5-4 | ASSLDRGREKLF
TRBV4-1 | ASSQVILSGREAGADTQY
TRBV9 | ASSVVPGDEAF
TRBV29-1 | SVMVYEQY
TRBV5-4 | ASSLAGGPLGETQY
TRBV5-1 | ASSLPGELF
TRBV19 | ASSTIPGQLNTEAF
TRBV10-3 | AISETSGRYEQY
TRBV5-1 | ASSLGVNTEAF
TRBV5-4 | ASSSAGTRSTDTQY
TRBV29-1 | SAPGTGTGELF